The clone carrying this T cell receptor (beta chain) was counted a few times. V was clipped by 5 bases and J by 1 base, with 9 bases between them. This CDR3 contains 13 residues. Germline V gene data show CDR1 as SGHKS and CDR2 as YYEKEE (reference sequence). The repertoire was sequenced with immunoSEQ multiplex PCR; TCRdb's copy has only in-frame clones and lacks some. Among about 15,000 clones listed, 35% to 40% were seen once. Time point given: after neoadjuvant nivolumab, at surgical resection. The data were taken from a study of neoadjuvant anti-PD-1 for oral cavity cancer. The sequence was collected from a person between 35 and 79 years old with oral cavity squamous cell carcinoma. The rearrangement uses TRBV5-5 and TRBJ1-1, with D hard to call. The material was tumor tissue, obtained after nivolumab (anti-PD-1) treatment. The CDR3, as DNA: TGTGCCAGCAGTTATTGGGGGAACACTGAAGCTTTCTTT. Translating it yields CASSYWGNTEAFF. Complete variable domain (other parts from reference TRBV5-5 and TRBJ1-1): DAGVTQSPTHLIKTRGQQVTLRCSPISGHKSVSWYQQVLGQGPQFIFQYYEKEERGRGNFPDRFSARQFPNYSSELNVNALLLGDSALYLCASSYWGNTEAFFGQGTRLTVV.